The rows below give T cell receptor beta chains drawn from one sample of a study of TIL therapy for anti-PD-1-resistant metastatic lung cancer. The data were produced by immunoSEQ multiplex PCR, yet TCRdb's version contains in-frame clones alone and is incomplete. The top ten hold 2.9% of the sample, which has 55,000 or so clones, 80% to 90% seen once. The sequencing here drew on blood, taken at baseline. The receptors stem from a person between 30 and 79 years old with non-small cell lung cancer. CDR3s include the opening cysteine and the closing phenylalanine or tryptophan.

>TRBJ1-1|TRBV7-9
CASSLGTGATEAFF
>TRBJ2-3|TRBV19
CASSRYRGPSTDTQYF
>TRBJ2-7|TRBV13
CASSLRTGRGDEQYF
>TRBJ2-1|TRBV5-1
CASSLVSSYNEQFF
>TRBJ1-4|TRBV19
CASSSPGGGPNEKLFF
>TRBJ2-7|TRBV7-7
CASSLAQGLGYEQYF
>TRBJ2-7|TRBV28
CASSPNLLAGITSYEQYF
>TRBJ2-3|TRBV3-1/TRBV3-2
CASSRPPPTLAGGTGDTQYF
>TRBJ1-5|TRBV20-1
CSASLGVRDQPQHF
>TRBJ2-1|TRBV5-4
CASSLQGNEQFF
>TRBJ2-7|TRBV19
CASSIKAGPPYEQYF
>TRBJ2-1|TRBV11-2
CASSPAGGSYNEQFF
>TRBJ2-1|TRBV5-1
CASSSGLLNSYNEQFF
>TRBJ2-5|TRBV7-6
CASSWTSGGETQYF
>TRBJ1-2|TRBV6-4
CASITRGGKVSYGYTF
>TRBJ1-4|TRBV7-8
CASSGWTGANEKLFF
>TRBJ2-5|TRBV4-3
CASSQVWGGETQYF
>TRBJ2-7|TRBV30
CAWSTNYEQYF
>TRBJ2-2|TRBV6-4
CASSDDRGPTGELFF
>TRBJ1-2|TRBV5-1
CASSLAGGGYGYTF
>TRBJ2-7|TRBV5-6
CASHSPRSGARYEQYF
>TRBJ2-7|TRBV5-4
CAAGVYRYEQYF
>TRBJ1-1|TRBV10-3
CAISPTGITEAFF
>TRBJ2-5|TRBV19
CASSSTVQETQYF
>TRBJ1-4|TRBV5-1
CASSLGQATNEKLFF
>TRBJ2-7|TRBV6-5
CASTRKGTYEQYF
>TRBJ1-1|TRBV7-9
CASSSMIGTEAFF
>TRBJ1-1|TRBV11-2
CASSQMTGSEAFF
>TRBJ2-7|TRBV30
CAWSYHTGGSKEQYF
>TRBJ2-5|TRBV27
CASRTTGVETQYF
>TRBJ1-4|TRBV19
CASSIPQTGVKEKLFF
>TRBJ2-7|TRBV19
CASSISPYEQYF
>TRBJ2-1|TRBV18
CASSRQGGSYNEQFF
>TRBJ2-6|TRBV21-1
CASSKAGEGSGANVLTF
>TRBJ1-5|TRBV29-1
CSARDSGGPQHF
>TRBJ1-4|TRBV5-1
CASSLEHVNEKLFF
>TRBJ2-5|TRBV25-1
CASSEASGPHRAQYF
>TRBJ2-1|TRBV2
CASIGWGQVDNEQFF
>TRBJ1-5|TRBV7-2
CASSLEWTGVGQPQHF